Listed below are T cell receptor beta chains from one sample, sequenced in a study of T cell repertoires in cytomegalovirus infection. Each CDR3 protein is one row after TCRdb ran MiXCR on the reads. The sample gives over 450,000 distinct CDR3 sequences, around 10% of which show up once; 9.5% to 13% is in the top ten. The source material was PBMCs. These receptors originate from a human donor in good health (CMV status not recorded). Some clones in this sample may be carry-over from other donors' samples. The CDR3 runs from the conserved cysteine through the conserved F or W. A D gene is named only where the DNA matches it firmly. Clone size, where shown, is once, few, many, or a class for clones that have expanded.

clone size,D gene,J gene,V gene,CDR3 DNA,CDR3 protein
many,NA,TRBJ2-5,TRBV20-1,TGCAGTGCTAGCCCCCCCAGCGGAGCTCTCCAAGAGACCCAGTACTTC,CSASPPSGALQETQYF
many,TRBD2,TRBJ2-1,TRBV6-1,TGTGCCAGCAGTGACCCCGTGAGCGGGACCTCCTACAATGAGCAGTTCTTC,CASSDPVSGTSYNEQFF
many,NA,TRBJ1-1,TRBV7-2,TGTGCCAGCAGCTTCTCAAGGCCTGAAGCTTTCTTT,CASSFSRPEAFF
many,TRBD2,TRBJ2-4,TRBV28,TGTGCCAGCAGTTCGAACAATCGGGGGGGTTCTGTTCAGTACTTC,CASSSNNRGGSVQYF
many,NA,TRBJ1-2,TRBV6-1,TGTGCCAGCAGTGAATCCGGGAAGAGCTATGGCTACACCTTC,CASSESGKSYGYTF
NA,NA,TRBJ2-7,TRBV20-1,TGCAGTGCTAGGAAACCTAGTGGCTACGAGCAGTACTTC,CSARKPSGYEQYF
few,TRBD1,TRBJ1-2,TRBV29-1,TGCAGCGCCCGGGACAGGGGCCTCCGGAGGGACTATGGCTACACCTTC,CSARDRGLRRDYGYTF
many,NA,TRBJ1-1,TRBV6-1,TGTGCCAGCAGTGAAGCGCTCGGTGGTAGGGGCACTGAAGCTTTCTTT,CASSEALGGRGTEAFF
few,NA,TRBJ1-5,TRBV19,TGTGCCAGTAGTACAGCCGGGGATCAGCCCCAGCATTTT,CASSTAGDQPQHF
few,TRBD1,TRBJ1-5,TRBV20-1,TGCAGTGCTAGAGATGGACAGGGGAATCAGCCCCAGCATTTT,CSARDGQGNQPQHF
many,TRBD1,TRBJ1-3,TRBV11-2,TGTGCCAGCAGCGAAGGGACAGTTCCTGGAAACACCATATATTTT,CASSEGTVPGNTIYF
many,TRBD1,TRBJ2-7,TRBV19,TGTGCCAGTAGTATCACCGGGACAGGCTCTTCCGAGCAGTACTTC,CASSITGTGSSEQYF
many,NA,TRBJ2-7,TRBV7-2,TGTGCCAGCAGCTTAGTTGGGCGGGGGCTGATATCCTACGAGCAGTACTTC,CASSLVGRGLISYEQYF
many,NA,TRBJ2-5,TRBV20-1,TGCAGTGCTCCAGGAAGCGAAAGGGGAGAGACCCAGTACTTC,CSAPGSERGETQYF
few,TRBD1,TRBJ2-2,TRBV19,TGTGCCAGTACCCCGCGGACAGGGGTCTCCGGGGAGCTGTTTTTT,CASTPRTGVSGELFF
many,TRBD1,TRBJ1-6,TRBV20-1,TGCAGTGCTGATCCGGGACAGTATAATTCACCCCTCCACTTT,CSADPGQYNSPLHF